This T cell receptor beta chain emerged from a study of OX40 agonist ivuxolimab in advanced cancers. TCRdb's copy holds only in-frame clones and misses some; the assay was immunoSEQ multiplex PCR. The data contain 25,000 to 40,000 clones, roughly 84% of them singletons. Germline-derived CDR1 and CDR2 are MNHEY and SVGAGI. V lost 3 bases to trimming and J lost 10 bases, with 14 bases between them. The CDR3 sequence is 13 residues long. The source is an adult with an advanced solid tumor such as melanoma, head and neck, liver or kidney cancer. The sequences come from CD4+ or CD8+ T cells sorted from blood, collected in a trial of the OX40 agonist ivuxolimab. This chain uses TRBV6-5 with TRBJ2-3; D could derive from TRBD1 or TRBD2 (5 bases each). The DNA for the CDR3 is TGTGCCAGCAGTTATGGGTCTGGGGGATCGCAGTATTTT. Its translation: CASSYGSGGSQYF.